The TCR beta chain under discussion was sequenced for a study of T-cell reconstitution after alpha-beta-depleted transplantation in children. Unique molecular identifiers were built into the TCRbeta library. In TCRdb, the PCR reads were re-called with MiXCR into one record per CDR3 protein. This table has 500,000 or so distinct CDR3 sequences, roughly 10% appearing once. This clonotype was found a few times. Its antigen is undetermined. The CDR3 loop spans 19 amino acids. V lost 4 bases, J lost 0 bases, and 23 bases lay in between. Per the germline V gene, CDR1 is KGHDR and CDR2 is SFDVKD. Study-wide findings and caveats: Surviving recipient T cells and thymic progenitors underlay high day-60 TCRbeta diversity in some patients. Diversity and T-cell counts at one year after transplant derived mostly from new T cells. It was reported that alpha-beta T cells came from several hundred expanded graft clones (about two months after transplant).

The sequence derives from a female patient aged 2-9 years who had a stem cell transplant for aplastic anemia, so the T cells may come from the graft donor. V gene TRBV24-1 combines with J gene TRBJ2-5, with TRBD2 as a possible D gene (6 bases). The sequencing here drew on PBMCs, mostly from graft donor cells, taken 180 days after TCRalphabeta/CD19-depleted stem cell transplant. The CDR3 DNA reads TGTGCCACCAGTGACCACATAGGGAAGGGTGGAGGGAACCAAGAGACCCAGTACTTC. Residues: CATSDHIGKGGGNQETQYF.